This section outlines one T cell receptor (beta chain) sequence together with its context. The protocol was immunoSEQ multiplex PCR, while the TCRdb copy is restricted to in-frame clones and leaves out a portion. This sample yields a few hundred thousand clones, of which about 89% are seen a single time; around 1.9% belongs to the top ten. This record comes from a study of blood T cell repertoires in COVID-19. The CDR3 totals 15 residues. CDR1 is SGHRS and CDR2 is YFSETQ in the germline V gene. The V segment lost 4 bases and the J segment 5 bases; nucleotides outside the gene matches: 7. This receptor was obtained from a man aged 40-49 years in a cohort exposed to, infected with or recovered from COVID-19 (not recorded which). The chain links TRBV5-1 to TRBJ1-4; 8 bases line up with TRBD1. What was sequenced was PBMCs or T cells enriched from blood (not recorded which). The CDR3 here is CASSPPGQANEKLFF. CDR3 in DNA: TGCGCCAGCAGCCCTCCGGGACAGGCGAATGAAAAACTGTTTTTT.